This T cell receptor (beta chain) was documented in a study of blood T cell repertoires in COVID-19. Original data processing: Reference gene primers were amplified, and this amplification served to estimate nucleated cell counts. Method: immunoSEQ multiplex PCR; TCRdb's copy keeps in-frame clones and lacks some. V and J calls and clone size are given by that table; D and trimming were obtained from the DNA. The sample contains around 200,000 clones, approximately 84% of which appear only once. The germline V gene encodes CDR1 KGHSH and CDR2 LQKENI. V was clipped by 3 bases and J by 3 bases; unmatched bases: 4. The CDR3 consists of 14 residues.

The sequencing sample was made of peripheral blood. This clonotype originated in a woman of 80 years or more with acute or convalescent COVID-19. J is TRBJ1-2 and V is TRBV18, with 7 positions matching TRBD1. The CDR3 region has the DNA TGTGCCAGCTCACCGGGACAGCGTCACTATGGCTACACCTTC. Translated, it gives CASSPGQRHYGYTF.